This TCR beta chain stems from a study of shared clonotypes between healthy human individuals. Study-level results: Sorted-subset samples were not fully sequenced, rarefaction indicated.

V trimming: 4 bases; J trimming: 4 bases; junction bases outside the gene matches: 4. CDR1 is SGDLS, CDR2 YYNGEE, per germline. The CDR3 is made up of 14 amino acids. Method: immunoSEQ multiplex PCR; TCRdb's copy keeps in-frame clones and lacks some. The sample shows more than 2 million clones, just over 90% of them seen only once. CD45RO-negative, CCR7-selected cells formed the naive CD8 fraction, which excluded terminally differentiated effector memory CD45RA+ cells. There are a few counts of this clone. Antigen specificity is unknown. The sequencing sample was made of naive CD8+ T cells from PBMCs. The chain uses TRBV9 and TRBJ1-4; 7 bases line up with TRBD1. The sequence was obtained from a man younger than 35 in good health. Some clones in this sample may be carry-over from other donors' samples. Here the CDR3 reads CASSRDRSNEKLFF. CDR3 DNA: TGTGCCAGCAGCCGGGACAGAAGTAATGAAAAACTGTTTTTT.